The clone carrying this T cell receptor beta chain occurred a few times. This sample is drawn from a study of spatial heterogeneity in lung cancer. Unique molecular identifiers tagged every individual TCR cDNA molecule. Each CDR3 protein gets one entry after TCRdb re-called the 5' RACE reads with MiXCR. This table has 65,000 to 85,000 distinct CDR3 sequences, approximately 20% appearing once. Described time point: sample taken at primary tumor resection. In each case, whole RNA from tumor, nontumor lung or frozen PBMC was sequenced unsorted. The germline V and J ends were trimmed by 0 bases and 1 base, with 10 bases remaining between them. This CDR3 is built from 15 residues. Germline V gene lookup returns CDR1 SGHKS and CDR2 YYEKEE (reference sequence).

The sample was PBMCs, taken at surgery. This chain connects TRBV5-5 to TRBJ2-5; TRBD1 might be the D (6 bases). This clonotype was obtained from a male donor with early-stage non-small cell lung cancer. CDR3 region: CASSLDGTTQETQYF. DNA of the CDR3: TGTGCCAGCAGCTTGGATGGGACAACCCAAGAGACCCAGTACTTC.